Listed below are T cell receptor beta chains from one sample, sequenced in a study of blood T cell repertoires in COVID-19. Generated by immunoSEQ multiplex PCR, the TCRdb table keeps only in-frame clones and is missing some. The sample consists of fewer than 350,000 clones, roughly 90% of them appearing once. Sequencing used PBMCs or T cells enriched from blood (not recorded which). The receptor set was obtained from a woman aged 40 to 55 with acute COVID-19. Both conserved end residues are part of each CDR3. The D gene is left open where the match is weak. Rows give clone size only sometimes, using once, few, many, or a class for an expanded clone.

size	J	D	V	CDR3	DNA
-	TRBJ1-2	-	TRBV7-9	CASSFDGKGGYTF	TGTGCCAGCAGCTTTGACGGGAAGGGTGGCTACACCTTC
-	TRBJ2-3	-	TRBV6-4	CASSETTGIRQYF	TGTGCCAGCAGTGAGACAACGGGGATACGGCAGTATTTT
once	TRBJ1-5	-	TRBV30	CAWSTQGNQPQHF	TGTGCCTGGAGCACTCAGGGTAATCAGCCCCAGCATTTT
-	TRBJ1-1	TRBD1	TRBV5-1	CASSPLHRGGGTEAFF	TGCGCCAGCAGCCCTCTCCACAGGGGAGGAGGCACTGAAGCTTTCTTT
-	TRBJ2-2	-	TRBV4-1	CASSQDRAGELFF	TGCGCCAGCAGCCAAGACAGGGCCGGGGAGCTGTTTTTT
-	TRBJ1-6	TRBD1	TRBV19	CASTSTGRFNSPLHF	TGTGCCAGTACCTCGACAGGGAGGTTCAATTCACCCCTCCACTTT
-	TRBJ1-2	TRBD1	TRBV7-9	CASSLSRTGSNYGYTF	TGTGCCAGCAGCCTCTCCAGGACAGGGTCTAACTATGGCTACACCTTC
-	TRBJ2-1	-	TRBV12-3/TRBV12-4	CASSKQGNEQFF	TGTGCCAGCAGTAAACAGGGTAATGAGCAGTTCTTC
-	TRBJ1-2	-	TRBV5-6	CASSLPGLGPLGGYTF	TGTGCCAGCAGCTTGCCGGGACTGGGACCCTTGGGGGGCTACACCTTC
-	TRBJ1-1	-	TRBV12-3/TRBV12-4	CASSPRGSTEAFF	TGTGCCAGCAGTCCCAGGGGATCCACTGAAGCTTTCTTT
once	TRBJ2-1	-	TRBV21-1	CASSKKNGTSGRKSSYNEQFF	TGTGCCAGCAGCAAAAAAAACGGGACTAGCGGGAGGAAGAGCTCCTACAATGAGCAGTTCTTC
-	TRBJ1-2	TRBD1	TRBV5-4	CASSSAGTGVLYGYTF	TGTGCCAGCAGCTCTGCCGGGACAGGGGTTTTGTATGGCTACACCTTC
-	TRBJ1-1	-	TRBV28	CASSQTDSLMNTEAFF	TGTGCCAGCAGCCAGACCGACAGCCTGATGAACACTGAAGCTTTCTTT
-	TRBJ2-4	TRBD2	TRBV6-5	CASRDSGKKNIQYF	TGTGCCAGCAGGGATAGCGGGAAAAAAAACATTCAGTACTTC
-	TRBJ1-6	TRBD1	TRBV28	CASSFDNRGNSPLHF	TGTGCCAGCAGTTTTGATAACAGGGGCAATTCACCCCTCCACTTT
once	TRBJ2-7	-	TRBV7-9	CASSSPDKSSYEQYF	TGTGCCAGCAGCTCACCGGACAAGAGCTCCTACGAGCAGTACTTC
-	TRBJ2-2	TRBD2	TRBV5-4	CASSFGLAGLSGELFF	TGTGCCAGCAGCTTCGGACTAGCGGGGTTAAGCGGGGAGCTGTTTTTT
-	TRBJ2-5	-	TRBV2	CASSSTGYQETQYF	TGTGCCAGCAGTTCTACAGGTTACCAAGAGACCCAGTACTTC
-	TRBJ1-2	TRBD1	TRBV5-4	CASREGQGAGGYTF	TGTGCCAGCAGAGAGGGACAGGGGGCTGGTGGCTACACCTTC
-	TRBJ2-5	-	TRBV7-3	CASSLTPGTQETQYF	TGTGCCAGCAGCTTAACCCCAGGGACACAAGAGACCCAGTACTTC
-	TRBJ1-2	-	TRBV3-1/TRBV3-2	CASSPKRFGWNYGYTF	TGTGCCAGCAGCCCCAAGAGGTTCGGCTGGAACTATGGCTACACCTTC
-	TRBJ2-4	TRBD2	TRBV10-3	CAISELGGRGAKNIQYF	TGTGCCATCAGTGAACTGGGGGGGAGAGGGGCCAAAAACATTCAGTACTTC
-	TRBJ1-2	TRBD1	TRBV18	CASSPTTGKGYGYTF	TGTGCCAGCTCACCAACGACAGGGAAGGGTTATGGCTACACCTTC
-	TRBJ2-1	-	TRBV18	CASSPQSPSGWGNEQFF	TGTGCCAGCTCACCACAATCGCCAAGCGGATGGGGCAATGAGCAGTTCTTC
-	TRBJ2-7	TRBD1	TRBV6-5	CASTRAGGEYEQYF	TGTGCCAGCACCAGGGCAGGGGGCGAGTACGAGCAGTACTTC
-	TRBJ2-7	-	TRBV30	CAWSPVLHEQYF	TGTGCCTGGAGTCCCGTCCTCCACGAGCAGTACTTC
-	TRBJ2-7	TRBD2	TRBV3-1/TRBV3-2	CASSRGLAGAYEQYF	TGTGCCAGCAGCCGAGGACTAGCGGGGGCCTACGAGCAGTACTTC
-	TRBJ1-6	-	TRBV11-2	CASSPGIWANSPLHF	TGTGCCAGCAGCCCCGGGATCTGGGCAAATTCACCCCTCCACTTT
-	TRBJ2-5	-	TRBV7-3	CASSLGGGAGETQYF	TGTGCCAGCAGCTTAGGTGGCGGGGCCGGGGAGACCCAGTACTTC